Below, one TCR beta chain is given with its context. Methods used by the authors: Amplified reference gene primers provided the basis for estimating nucleated cell counts. Assay: immunoSEQ multiplex PCR; the TCRdb copy retains only in-frame clones and omits some. The DNA was the basis for D and trimming; V, J and clone size are from that table. The repertoire includes fewer than 300,000 clones, over 75% of them detected once, and 1.1% sits in the top ten. Individuals drawn from 20 to 25 US areas were about 18 to 89 years old. Self-reported history from a screening survey and questionnaire set each donor's cohort. Before being deemed recovered, Cohort 3 donors had two negative PCRs, clearance, or symptom resolution. The data were taken from a study of blood T cell repertoires in COVID-19. The source is a woman in her thirties who had recovered from COVID-19. Sequenced input: PBMCs or T cells enriched from blood (not recorded which).

The CDR3 DNA reads TGTGCCAGCAGAAAGACAGGGGGGACCTACGAGCAGTACTTC. This translates into CASRKTGGTYEQYF. V gene TRBV28 combines with J gene TRBJ2-7; 9 bases fit TRBD1. J was trimmed by 2 bases and V by 6 bases; bases with no gene match: 5. Germline CDR1 MDHEN, CDR2 SYDVKM. The CDR3 length is 14 residues.